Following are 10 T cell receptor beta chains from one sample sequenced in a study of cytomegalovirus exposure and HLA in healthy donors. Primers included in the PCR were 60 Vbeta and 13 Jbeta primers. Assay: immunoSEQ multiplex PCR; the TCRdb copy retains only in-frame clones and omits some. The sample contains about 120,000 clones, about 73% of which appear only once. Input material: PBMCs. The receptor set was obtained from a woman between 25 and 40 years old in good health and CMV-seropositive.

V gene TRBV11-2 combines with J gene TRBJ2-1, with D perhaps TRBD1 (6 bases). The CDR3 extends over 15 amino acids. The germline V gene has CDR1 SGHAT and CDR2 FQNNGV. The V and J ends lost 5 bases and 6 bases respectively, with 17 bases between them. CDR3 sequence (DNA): TGTGCCAGCAGCCCGGGACACCGTGGAGCCAATGAGCAGTTCTTC. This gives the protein CASSPGHRGANEQFF. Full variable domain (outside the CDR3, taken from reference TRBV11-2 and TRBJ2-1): EAGVAQSPRYKIIEKRQSVAFWCNPISGHATLYWYQQILGQGPKLLIQFQNNGVVDDSQLPKDRFSAERLKGVDSTLKIQPAKLEDSAVYLCASSPGHRGANEQFFGPGTRLTVL.

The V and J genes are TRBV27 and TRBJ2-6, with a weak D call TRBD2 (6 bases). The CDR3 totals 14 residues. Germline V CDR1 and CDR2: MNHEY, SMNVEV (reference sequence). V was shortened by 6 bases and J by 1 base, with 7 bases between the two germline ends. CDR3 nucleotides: TGTGCCAGCAGCGCGGGGTCTGGGGCCAACGTCCTGACTTTC. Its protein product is CASSAGSGANVLTF.

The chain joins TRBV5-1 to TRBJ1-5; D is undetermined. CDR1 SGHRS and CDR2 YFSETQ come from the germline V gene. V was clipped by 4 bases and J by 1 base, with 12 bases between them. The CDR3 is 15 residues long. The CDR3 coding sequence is TGCGCCAGCAGCCCGGGTTCGGGGAGCAATCAGCCCCAGCATTTT. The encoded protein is CASSPGSGSNQPQHF.

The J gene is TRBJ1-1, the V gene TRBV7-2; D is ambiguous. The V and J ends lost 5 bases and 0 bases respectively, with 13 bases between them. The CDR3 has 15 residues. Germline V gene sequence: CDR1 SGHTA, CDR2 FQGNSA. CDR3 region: CASSTRQVVNTEAFF. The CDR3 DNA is TGTGCCAGCAGCACCCGACAAGTGGTGAACACTGAAGCTTTCTTT.

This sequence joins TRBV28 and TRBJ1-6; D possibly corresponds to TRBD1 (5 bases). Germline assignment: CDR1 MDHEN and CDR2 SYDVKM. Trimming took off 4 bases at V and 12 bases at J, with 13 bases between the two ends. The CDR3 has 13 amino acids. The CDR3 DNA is TGTGCCAGCAGTTGGGGGGTAAGGGGACCCCTCCACTTT. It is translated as CASSWGVRGPLHF.

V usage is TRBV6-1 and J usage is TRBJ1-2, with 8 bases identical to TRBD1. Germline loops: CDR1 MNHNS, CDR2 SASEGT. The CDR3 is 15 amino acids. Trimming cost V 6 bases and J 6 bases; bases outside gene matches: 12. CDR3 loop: CASSYGPGQANGYTF. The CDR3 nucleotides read TGTGCCAGCAGCTACGGCCCGGGACAGGCAAATGGCTACACCTTC.

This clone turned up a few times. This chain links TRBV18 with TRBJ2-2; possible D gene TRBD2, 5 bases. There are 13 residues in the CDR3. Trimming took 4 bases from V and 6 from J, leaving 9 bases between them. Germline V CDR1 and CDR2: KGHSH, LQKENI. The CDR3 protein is CASSQSGAGELFF. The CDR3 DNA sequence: TGTGCCAGCTCACAATCCGGGGCCGGGGAGCTGTTTTTT.

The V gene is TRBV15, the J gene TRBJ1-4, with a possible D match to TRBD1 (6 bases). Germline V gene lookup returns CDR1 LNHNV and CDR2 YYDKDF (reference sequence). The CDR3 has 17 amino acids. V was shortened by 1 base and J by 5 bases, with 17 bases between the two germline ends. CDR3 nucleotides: TGTGCCACCAGCAGAGGAGGCGCGGGGGGCCGAAATGAAAAACTGTTTTTT. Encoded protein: CATSRGGAGGRNEKLFF.

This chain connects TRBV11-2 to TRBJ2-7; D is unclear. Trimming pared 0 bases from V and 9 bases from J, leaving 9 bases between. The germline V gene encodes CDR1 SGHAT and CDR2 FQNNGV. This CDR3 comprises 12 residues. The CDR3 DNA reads TGTGCCAGCAGCTTAGATCCCAGGCGGCAGTACTTC. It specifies CASSLDPRRQYF.

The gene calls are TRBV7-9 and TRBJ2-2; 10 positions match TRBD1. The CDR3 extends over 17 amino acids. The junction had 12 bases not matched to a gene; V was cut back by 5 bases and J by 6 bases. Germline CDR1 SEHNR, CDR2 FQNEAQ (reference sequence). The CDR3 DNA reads TGTGCCAGCAGCCCCGGCCCCGGGACAGGGGTCGCCGGGGAGCTGTTTTTT. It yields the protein CASSPGPGTGVAGELFF.